This TCR beta chain originates from a study of blood T cell repertoires in COVID-19. Looking at the study overall: Donors in the United States, Italy and Spain gave samples during acute or convalescent COVID-19. PBMCs, B-cell-depleted T cells, or T cells provided the cDNA or gDNA that made up the material.

Original processing methods: The authors estimated nucleated cell counts from reference gene primer amplification. Generated by immunoSEQ multiplex PCR, the TCRdb table keeps only in-frame clones and is missing some. V and J calls and clone size are copied from that table; D and trimming were computed from the DNA. The sample includes tens of thousands of clones, around 90% of them seen just once. The CDR3 is 17 amino acids. The V gene's germline CDR1 is SGHRS and CDR2 YFSETQ. V was pared by 4 bases and J by 4 bases, with 13 bases of the junction left unmatched. This receptor was identified in a man aged 55 to 69 with acute or convalescent COVID-19. Sequenced: peripheral blood. The chain links TRBV5-1 to TRBJ1-2; 10 bases are shared with TRBD1. The CDR3 reads CASSLLSPGQGIYGYTF. In nucleotides, the CDR3 is TGCGCCAGCAGCCTACTGTCGCCGGGACAGGGGATCTATGGCTACACCTTC.